The source of this T cell receptor beta chain is a study of blood T cell repertoires in COVID-19. Overall study: PBMCs, B-cell-depleted T cells, or T cells were the source of the cDNA or gDNA that made up the material.

Participants were aged about 18 to 100 years from 20 to 30 US areas. Participants' own reports of clinical history determined their cohort assignment. Original processing methods: By means of reference gene primer amplification, nucleated cell counts were estimated. Libraries were prepared by immunoSEQ multiplex PCR; TCRdb keeps only in-frame clonotypes and omits some of them. That table gives V, J and clone size, and the DNA gave D and trimming. The table has under 150,000 clones, around 79% seen once. The CDR3 has 16 amino acids. Trimming took 6 bases from V and 1 from J; bases not matched to a gene: 9. From germline, CDR1 is KGHDR and CDR2 SFDVKD.

This clonotype originated in a woman between 50 and 59 years old who had recovered from COVID-19. Material for sequencing was PBMCs or T cells enriched from blood (not recorded which). The rearrangement uses TRBV24-1 and TRBJ2-3, with 7 bases fitting TRBD1. CDR3 sequence (DNA): TGTGCCACCAGTCCGCGGACAGGACGTCGCACAGATACGCAGTATTTT. It encodes CATSPRTGRRTDTQYF.